This TCR beta chain was identified during a study of blood T cell repertoires in COVID-19. The V gene end was trimmed by 4 bases and the J gene end by 4 bases; junction bases not matched to a gene: 10. The CDR3 has 15 amino acids. Germline V lookup: CDR1 SGHRS, CDR2 YFSETQ. Profiled with immunoSEQ multiplex PCR; TCRdb holds only in-frame clones, not every one. Here the sample spans roughly 60,000 clones, 84% being singletons. The gene calls are TRBV5-1 and TRBJ2-5, with 7 nucleotides matching TRBD1. This receptor was identified in a woman aged 55 to 70 with acute or convalescent COVID-19. Source material: peripheral blood. This CDR3 is CASSAYIAGGETQYF. In nucleotides, the CDR3 is TGCGCCAGCAGCGCATACATTGCAGGGGGAGAGACCCAGTACTTC.